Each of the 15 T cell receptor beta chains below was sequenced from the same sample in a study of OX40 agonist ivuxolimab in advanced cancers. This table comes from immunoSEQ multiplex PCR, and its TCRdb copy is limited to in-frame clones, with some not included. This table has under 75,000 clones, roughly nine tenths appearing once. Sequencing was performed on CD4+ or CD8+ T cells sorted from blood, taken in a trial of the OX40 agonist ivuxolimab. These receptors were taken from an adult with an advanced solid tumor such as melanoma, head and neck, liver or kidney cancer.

The CDR3 loop is CASSLEAGPGNTIYF. The CDR3 DNA sequence: TGTGCCAGCAGCTTAGAGGCAGGCCCTGGAAACACCATATATTTT. The rearrangement joins TRBV7-2 to TRBJ1-3; D is ambiguous. The germline CDR1 and CDR2 sequences are SGHTA and FQGNSA. The CDR3 runs 15 residues. V lost 1 base and J 2 bases, leaving 9 bases between the germline ends.

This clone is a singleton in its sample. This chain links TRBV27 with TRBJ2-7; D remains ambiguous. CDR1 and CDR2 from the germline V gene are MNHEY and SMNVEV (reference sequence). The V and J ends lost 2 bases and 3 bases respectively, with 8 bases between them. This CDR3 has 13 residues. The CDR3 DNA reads TGTGCCAGCAGTTTACCACCGCACTACGAGCAGTACTTC. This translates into CASSLPPHYEQYF.

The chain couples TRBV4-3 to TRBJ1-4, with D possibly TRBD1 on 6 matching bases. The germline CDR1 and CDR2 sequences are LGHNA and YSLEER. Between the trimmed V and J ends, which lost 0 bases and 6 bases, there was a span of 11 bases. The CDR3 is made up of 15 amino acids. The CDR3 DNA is TGCGCCAGCAGCCAAGACAGGGGACCGGATGAAAAACTGTTTTTT. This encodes CASSQDRGPDEKLFF.

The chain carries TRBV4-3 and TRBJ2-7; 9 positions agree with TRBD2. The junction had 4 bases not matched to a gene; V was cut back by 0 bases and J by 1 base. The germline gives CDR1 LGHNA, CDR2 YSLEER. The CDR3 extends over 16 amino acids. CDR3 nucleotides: TGCGCCAGCAGCCAAGATCGGACTAGCGTATCCTACGAGCAGTACTTC. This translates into CASSQDRTSVSYEQYF.

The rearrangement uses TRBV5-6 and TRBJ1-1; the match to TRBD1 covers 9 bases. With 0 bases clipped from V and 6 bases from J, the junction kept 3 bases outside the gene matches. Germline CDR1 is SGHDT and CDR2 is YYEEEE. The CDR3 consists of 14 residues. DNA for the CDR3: TGTGCCAGCAGCTTGGGGACAGGGGTACCTGAAGCTTTCTTT. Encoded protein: CASSLGTGVPEAFF.

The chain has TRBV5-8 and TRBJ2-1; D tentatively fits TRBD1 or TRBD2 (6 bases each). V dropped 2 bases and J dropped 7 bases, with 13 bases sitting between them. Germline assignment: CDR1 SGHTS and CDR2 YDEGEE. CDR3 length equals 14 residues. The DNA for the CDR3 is TGTGCCAGCAGCTTTTACGGGGGCTCGAATGAGCAGTTCTTC. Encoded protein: CASSFYGGSNEQFF.

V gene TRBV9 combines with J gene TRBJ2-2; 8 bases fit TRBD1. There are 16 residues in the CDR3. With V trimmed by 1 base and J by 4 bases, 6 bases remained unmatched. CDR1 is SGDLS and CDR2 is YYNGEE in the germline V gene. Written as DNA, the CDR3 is TGTGCCAGCAGCGTACCGACAGGGGAAGGCACCGGGGAGCTGTTTTTT. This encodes CASSVPTGEGTGELFF.

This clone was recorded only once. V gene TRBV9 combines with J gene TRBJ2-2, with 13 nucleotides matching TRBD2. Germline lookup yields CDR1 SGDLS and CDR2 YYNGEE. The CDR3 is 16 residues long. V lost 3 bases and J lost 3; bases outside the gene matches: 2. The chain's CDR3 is CASSEGLAGDTGELFF. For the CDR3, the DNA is TGTGCCAGCAGCGAAGGACTAGCGGGAGACACCGGGGAGCTGTTTTTT. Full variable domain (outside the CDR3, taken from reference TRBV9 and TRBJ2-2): DSGVTQTPKHLITATGQRVTLRCSPRSGDLSVYWYQQSLDQGLQFLIQYYNGEERAKGNILERFSAQQFPDLHSELNLSSLELGDSALYFCASSEGLAGDTGELFFGEGSRLTVL.

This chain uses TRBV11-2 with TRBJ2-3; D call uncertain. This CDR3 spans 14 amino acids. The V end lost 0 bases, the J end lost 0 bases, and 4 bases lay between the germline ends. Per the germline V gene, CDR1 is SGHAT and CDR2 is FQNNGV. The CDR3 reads CASSLDRSTDTQYF. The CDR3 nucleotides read TGTGCCAGCAGCTTAGACCGTAGCACAGATACGCAGTATTTT.

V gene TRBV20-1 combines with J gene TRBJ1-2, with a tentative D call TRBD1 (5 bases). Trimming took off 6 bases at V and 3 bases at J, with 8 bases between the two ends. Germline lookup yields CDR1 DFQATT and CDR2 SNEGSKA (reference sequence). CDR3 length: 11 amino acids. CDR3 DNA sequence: TGCAGTGCCAGGGAAGACTATGGCTACACCTTC. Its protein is CSAREDYGYTF.

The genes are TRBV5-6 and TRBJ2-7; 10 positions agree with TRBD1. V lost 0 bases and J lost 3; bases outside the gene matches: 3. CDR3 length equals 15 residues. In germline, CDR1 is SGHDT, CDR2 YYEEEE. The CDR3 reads CASSLGDRGGYEQYF. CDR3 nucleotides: TGTGCCAGCAGCTTGGGGGACAGGGGCGGCTACGAGCAGTACTTC. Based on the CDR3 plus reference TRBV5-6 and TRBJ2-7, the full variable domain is DAGVTQSPTHLIKTRGQQVTLRCSPKSGHDTVSWYQQALGQGPQFIFQYYEEEERQRGNFPDRFSGHQFPNYSSELNVNALLLGDSALYLCASSLGDRGGYEQYFGPGTRLTVT.

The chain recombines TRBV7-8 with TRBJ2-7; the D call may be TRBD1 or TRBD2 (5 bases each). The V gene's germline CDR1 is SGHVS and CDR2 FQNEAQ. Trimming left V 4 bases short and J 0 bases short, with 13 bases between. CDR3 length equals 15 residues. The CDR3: CASSYGDRSSYEQYF. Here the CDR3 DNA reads TGTGCCAGCAGCTATGGGGACCGGAGCTCCTACGAGCAGTACTTC.

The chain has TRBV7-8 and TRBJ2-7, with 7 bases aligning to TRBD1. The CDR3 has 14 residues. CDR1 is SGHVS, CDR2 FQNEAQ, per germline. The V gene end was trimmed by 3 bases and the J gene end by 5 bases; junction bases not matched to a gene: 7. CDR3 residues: CASSLTGPVNEQYF. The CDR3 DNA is TGTGCCAGCAGCTTGACAGGGCCTGTAAACGAGCAGTACTTC.

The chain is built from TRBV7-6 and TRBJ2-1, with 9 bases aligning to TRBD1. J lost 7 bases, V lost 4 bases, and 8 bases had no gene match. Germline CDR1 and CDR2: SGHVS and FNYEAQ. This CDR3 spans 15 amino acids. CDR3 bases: TGTGCCAGCAGCTCAGCCGGGACAGGGCGAAATGAGCAGTTCTTC. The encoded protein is CASSSAGTGRNEQFF.

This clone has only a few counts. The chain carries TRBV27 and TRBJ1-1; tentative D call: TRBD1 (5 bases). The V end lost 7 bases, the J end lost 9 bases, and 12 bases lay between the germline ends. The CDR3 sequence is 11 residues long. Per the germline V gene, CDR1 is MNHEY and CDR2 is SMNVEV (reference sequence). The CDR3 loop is CASMGVGKAFF. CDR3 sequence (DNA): TGTGCCAGCATGGGGGTCGGGAAAGCTTTCTTT.